A selection of T cell receptor beta chains follows, all from one sample in a study of cytomegalovirus exposure and HLA in healthy donors. Libraries were prepared by immunoSEQ multiplex PCR; TCRdb keeps only in-frame clonotypes and omits some of them. Altogether 180,000 or so clones are present, approximately 79% being singletons, with the ten largest covering about 14%. The sample comprised PBMCs. Source of these receptors: a man in his fifties or sixties in good health and CMV-seropositive. CDR3s include the opening cysteine and the closing phenylalanine or tryptophan. Each record gives: V gene, clone size, CDR3 protein. Some rows have no size entry. The others give once, few or many, or a class for an expanded clone.

TRBV9 . CASSDGTGNYGYTF
TRBV7-2 . CASSLSPTNYGYTF
TRBV7-9 . CASWSGGVNEQFF
TRBV6-6 once CASRLLQGHDNSPLHF
TRBV5-6 . CASSLGAGVQPQHF
TRBV18 . CASSPGLAGTGELFF
TRBV9 . CASSSTGTAGYTF
TRBV4-1 . CASSQDIRDRGPGNTEAFF
TRBV25-1 once CASSAGGQGRAFF
TRBV2 . CASRATGTAGKLFF
TRBV7-3 few CASSLTSSGGGGTDTQYF
TRBV4-3 . CASSHGQGGGANVLTF
TRBV10-3 . CAINQGQGMFGYTF
TRBV14 . CASSPGVSYGYTF
TRBV6-5 . CASSPQGYYGYTF